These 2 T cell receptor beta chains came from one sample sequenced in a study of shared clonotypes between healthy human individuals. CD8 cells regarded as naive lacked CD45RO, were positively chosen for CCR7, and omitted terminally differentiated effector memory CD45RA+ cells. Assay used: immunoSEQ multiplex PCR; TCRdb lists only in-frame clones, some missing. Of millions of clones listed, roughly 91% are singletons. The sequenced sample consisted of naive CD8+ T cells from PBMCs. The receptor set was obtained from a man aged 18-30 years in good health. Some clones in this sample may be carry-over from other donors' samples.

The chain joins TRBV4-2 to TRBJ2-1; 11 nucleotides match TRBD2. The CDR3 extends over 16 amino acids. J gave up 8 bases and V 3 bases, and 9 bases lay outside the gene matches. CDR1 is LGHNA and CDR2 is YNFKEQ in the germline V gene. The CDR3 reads CASSHSLAGEYYEQFF. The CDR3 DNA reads TGTGCCAGCAGCCATTCACTAGCGGGAGAATACTATGAGCAGTTCTTC.

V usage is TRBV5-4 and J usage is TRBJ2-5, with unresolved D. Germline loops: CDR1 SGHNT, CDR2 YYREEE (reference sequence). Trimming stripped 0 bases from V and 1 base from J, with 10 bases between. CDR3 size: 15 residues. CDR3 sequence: CASSLGARPQETQYF. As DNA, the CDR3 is TGTGCCAGCAGCTTGGGGGCTAGACCCCAAGAGACCCAGTACTTC.